These 3 T cell receptor beta chains were all obtained from the same sample, sequenced in a study of shared clonotypes between healthy human individuals. Data came from immunoSEQ multiplex PCR; TCRdb stores just in-frame clones and leaves some out. Of approximately 2.3 million clones detected, over 85% appear once; the ten largest clones hold 0.35% to 0.45%. Sequencing used naive CD4+ T cells from PBMCs. The subset is: CD45RA+ positively selected. These receptors were obtained from a man aged 18 to 29 in good health. Some clones in this sample may be carry-over from other donors' samples.

The table lists this clone with a count of one. The J gene is TRBJ2-1, the V gene TRBV4-1; 14 nucleotides agree with TRBD2. With V trimmed by 3 bases and J by 0 bases, 4 bases remained unmatched. Germline lookup yields CDR1 MGHRA and CDR2 YSYEKL. The CDR3 is 18 amino acids. CDR3 sequence (DNA): TGCGCCAGCAGCCAGGGGACTAGCGGGAGACGCTCCTACAATGAGCAGTTCTTC. It encodes CASSQGTSGRRSYNEQFF.

The sample holds one count of this clone. The J gene is TRBJ1-5, the V gene TRBV5-6; D is ambiguous. V lost 0 bases and J 7 bases, leaving 8 bases between the germline ends. The CDR3 spans 13 residues. Germline V gene sequence: CDR1 SGHDT, CDR2 YYEEEE. The CDR3 coding sequence is TGTGCCAGCAGCTTGGGTAGGGAACAGCCCCAGCATTTT. This translates into CASSLGREQPQHF.

The chain is built from TRBV9 and TRBJ1-2; TRBD1 is a possible D gene (5 bases). The V end was cut by 2 bases, the J end by 4 bases, with 18 bases between. The germline V gene has CDR1 SGDLS and CDR2 YYNGEE. The CDR3 totals 16 residues. CDR3 protein: CASSVHRDSGIYGYTF. The CDR3 DNA follows: TGTGCCAGCAGCGTCCACCGGGACTCCGGGATCTATGGCTACACCTTC.